These 13 T cell receptor beta chains came from one sample sequenced in a study of T cell changes during pregnancy in multiple sclerosis. Using immunoSEQ multiplex PCR, the repertoire was profiled, and TCRdb retains in-frame clones only, with some absent. This table has around 56,000 clones, around 90% appearing once. The specimen comprised CD4+ T cells from peripheral blood mononuclear cells, sampled in the first trimester of pregnancy. These receptors all stem from a female donor with multiple sclerosis, enrolled in a pregnancy study.

The V and J genes are TRBV5-1 and TRBJ2-3, with D tentatively TRBD1 (6 bases). Germline values: CDR1 SGHRS, CDR2 YFSETQ. Trimming shortened V by 4 bases and J by 2 bases, and 17 bases separated the two germline ends. The CDR3 runs to 16 residues. CDR3 sequence: CASSIGTSSPTDTQYF. The CDR3 nucleotides read TGCGCCAGCAGCATCGGGACATCTTCCCCCACAGATACGCAGTATTTT.

The chain carries TRBV7-3 and TRBJ1-4; D possibly corresponds to TRBD1 (5 bases). The V and J ends lost 0 bases and 7 bases respectively, with 12 bases between them. The CDR3 spans 15 residues. From germline, CDR1 is SGHTA and CDR2 FQGTGA. This CDR3 is CASSLTRDFREKLFF. CDR3 DNA sequence: TGTGCCAGCAGCTTAACCAGGGACTTTCGTGAAAAACTGTTTTTT.

The chain has TRBV10-3 and TRBJ2-4; D possibly corresponds to TRBD2 (5 bases). CDR1 and CDR2 (germline): ENHRY, SYGVKD. The V end was cut by 6 bases, the J end by 4 bases, with 19 bases between. The CDR3 contains 16 residues. CDR3 loop: CAIREAADDRKNIQYF. The CDR3 bases are TGTGCCATCAGGGAGGCAGCGGACGATCGAAAAAACATTCAGTACTTC.

V usage is TRBV5-6 and J usage is TRBJ1-2; D ambiguous. The V gene's germline CDR1 is SGHDT and CDR2 YYEEEE. The CDR3 covers 11 residues. V lost 0 bases and J lost 8, with 5 bases in between. CDR3 nucleotides: TGTGCCAGCAGCTTGGATCAGGGCTACACCTTC. Its protein is CASSLDQGYTF. The full variable domain, completed using reference TRBV5-6 and TRBJ1-2, is DAGVTQSPTHLIKTRGQQVTLRCSPKSGHDTVSWYQQALGQGPQFIFQYYEEEERQRGNFPDRFSGHQFPNYSSELNVNALLLGDSALYLCASSLDQGYTFGSGTRLTVV.

This clone appeared a single time. The gene calls are TRBV7-2 and TRBJ2-3, with D perhaps matching TRBD1 (5 bases). CDR3 length: 14 amino acids. Trimming removed 5 bases at V and 1 base at J, with 10 bases between. Germline V CDR1 and CDR2: SGHTA, FQGNSA. DNA for the CDR3: TGTGCCAGCAGCCCCGAAGGGGGCACAGATACGCAGTATTTT. As protein: CASSPEGGTDTQYF.

The chain recombines TRBV25-1 with TRBJ1-1, with D possibly TRBD1 on 5 matching bases. The germline V gene encodes CDR1 MGHDK and CDR2 SYGVNS. This CDR3 contains 12 residues. Trimming shortened V by 3 bases and J by 7 bases, and 9 bases separated the two germline ends. CDR3 loop: CASSEVGLEAFF. DNA for the CDR3: TGTGCCAGCAGTGAGGTGGGGCTTGAAGCTTTCTTT.

The chain has TRBV6-5 and TRBJ2-7; the match to TRBD2 covers 13 bases. The CDR3 covers 16 residues. Germline V gives CDR1 MNHEY, CDR2 SVGAGI. V lost 2 bases and J lost 7; bases outside the gene matches: 8. CDR3: CASSYGTSGGAREQYF. The CDR3 bases are TGTGCCAGCAGTTACGGTACTAGCGGGGGGGCTCGAGAGCAGTACTTC.

This chain links TRBV7-2 with TRBJ2-7; no firm D call. Germline CDR1 and CDR2: SGHTA and FQGNSA. Between the trimmed V and J ends, which lost 5 bases and 4 bases, there was a span of 9 bases. The CDR3 contains 12 residues. The CDR3: CASSLTRYEQYF. CDR3 nucleotides: TGTGCCAGCAGCCTGACACGATACGAGCAGTACTTC.

The chain carries TRBV7-9 and TRBJ1-2; 9 bases are a match to TRBD1. Germline V gives CDR1 SEHNR, CDR2 FQNEAQ (reference sequence). This CDR3 contains 13 residues. The junction had 6 bases not matched to a gene; V was cut back by 8 bases and J by 5 bases. This chain's CDR3 is CASDPQGAYGYTF. The CDR3 DNA reads TGTGCCAGCGACCCACAGGGGGCGTATGGCTACACCTTC.

The CDR3 loop is CASSVDARGAEAFF. CDR3 in DNA: TGTGCCAGCAGCGTCGATGCTCGGGGAGCTGAAGCTTTCTTT. V is TRBV9 and J is TRBJ1-1; D not resolved. V lost 2 bases and J 6 bases, leaving 14 bases between the germline ends. Germline loops: CDR1 SGDLS, CDR2 YYNGEE. This CDR3 has 14 amino acids.

The chain carries TRBV2 and TRBJ2-7; 12 positions match TRBD2. CDR1 and CDR2 from the germline V gene are SNHLY and FYNNEI. V trimming: 4 bases; J trimming: 6 bases; junction bases outside the gene matches: 7. The CDR3 totals 15 residues. The CDR3 loop reads CASSGASGGAGEQYF. The CDR3 coding sequence is TGTGCCAGCAGTGGTGCTAGCGGGGGGGCTGGCGAGCAGTACTTC.

V gene TRBV10-3 combines with J gene TRBJ2-1, with 12 nucleotides matching TRBD2. CDR3 length equals 16 residues. Looked up from germline, CDR1 is ENHRY and CDR2 is SYGVKD. Unmatched junction bases numbered 6, after V lost 3 bases and J lost 6 bases. The DNA of the CDR3 is TGTGCCATCAGTGACCTAGCGGGGGGGCCAGGCAATGAGCAGTTCTTC. Its translation is CAISDLAGGPGNEQFF.

The rearrangement links TRBV7-3 to TRBJ2-3; TRBD2 aligns across 9 bases. CDR3 size: 15 residues. Trimming took 2 bases from V and 0 from J; bases not matched to a gene: 0. Germline V gene sequence: CDR1 SGHTA, CDR2 FQGTGA. CDR3 loop: CASSLAGGSTDTQYF. CDR3 in DNA: TGTGCCAGCAGCTTAGCGGGGGGGAGCACAGATACGCAGTATTTT.